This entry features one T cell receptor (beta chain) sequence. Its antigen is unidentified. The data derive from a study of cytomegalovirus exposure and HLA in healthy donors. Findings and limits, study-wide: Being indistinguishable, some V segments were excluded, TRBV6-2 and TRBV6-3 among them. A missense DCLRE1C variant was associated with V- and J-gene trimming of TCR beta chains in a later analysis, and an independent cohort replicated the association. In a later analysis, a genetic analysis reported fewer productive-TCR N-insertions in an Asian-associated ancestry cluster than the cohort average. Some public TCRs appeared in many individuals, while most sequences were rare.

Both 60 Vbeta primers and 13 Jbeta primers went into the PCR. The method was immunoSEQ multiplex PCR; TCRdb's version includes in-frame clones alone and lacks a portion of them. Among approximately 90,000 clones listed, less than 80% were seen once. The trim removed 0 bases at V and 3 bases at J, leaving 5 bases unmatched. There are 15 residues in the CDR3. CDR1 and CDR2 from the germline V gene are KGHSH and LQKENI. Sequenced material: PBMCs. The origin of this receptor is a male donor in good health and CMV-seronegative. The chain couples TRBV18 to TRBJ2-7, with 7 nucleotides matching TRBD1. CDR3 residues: CASSPPRGMSYEQYF. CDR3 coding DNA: TGTGCCAGCTCACCACCCAGGGGGATGAGCTACGAGCAGTACTTC.